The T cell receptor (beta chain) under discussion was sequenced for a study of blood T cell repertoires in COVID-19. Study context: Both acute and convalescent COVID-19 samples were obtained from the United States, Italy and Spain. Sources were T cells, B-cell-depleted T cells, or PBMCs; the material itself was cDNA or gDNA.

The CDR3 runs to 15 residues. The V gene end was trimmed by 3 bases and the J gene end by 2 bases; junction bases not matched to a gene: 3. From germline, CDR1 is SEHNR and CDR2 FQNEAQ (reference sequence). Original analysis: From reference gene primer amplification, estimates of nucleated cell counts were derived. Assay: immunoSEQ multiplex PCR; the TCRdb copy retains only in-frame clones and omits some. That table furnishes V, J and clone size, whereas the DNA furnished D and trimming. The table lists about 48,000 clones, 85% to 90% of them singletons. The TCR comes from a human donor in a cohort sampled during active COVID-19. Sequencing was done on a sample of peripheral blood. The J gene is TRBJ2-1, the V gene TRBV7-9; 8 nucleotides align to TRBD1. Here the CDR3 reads CASSLTGVPYNEQFF. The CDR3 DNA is TGTGCCAGCAGCTTGACAGGGGTCCCCTACAATGAGCAGTTCTTC.